This T cell receptor beta chain was found in a study of cytomegalovirus exposure and HLA in healthy donors. Study findings and constraints: Testing in vitro showed a few CMV-associated chains specific for CMV antigens. The tendency of first-cohort TCR clusters to co-occur in the 90 to 150 validation repertoires was the finding of a later analysis.

Of note for this clone: What it binds is not known.

Trimming stripped 2 bases from V and 4 bases from J, with 5 bases between. CDR3 length equals 12 residues. Germline CDR1 and CDR2: GTSNPN and SVGIG (reference sequence). Measured with immunoSEQ multiplex PCR; TCRdb has only the in-frame clones, and not every one. The sample contains 250,000 to 300,000 clones, around 85% of which appear only once. This receptor was taken from a woman aged 18-29 years in good health and CMV-seronegative. The specimen sequenced was PBMCs. This rearrangement joins TRBV30 to TRBJ1-4; D call uncertain. The CDR3 here is CAWSSGNEKLFF. In nucleotides, the CDR3 is TGTGCCTGGAGTTCGGGTAATGAAAAACTGTTTTTT.